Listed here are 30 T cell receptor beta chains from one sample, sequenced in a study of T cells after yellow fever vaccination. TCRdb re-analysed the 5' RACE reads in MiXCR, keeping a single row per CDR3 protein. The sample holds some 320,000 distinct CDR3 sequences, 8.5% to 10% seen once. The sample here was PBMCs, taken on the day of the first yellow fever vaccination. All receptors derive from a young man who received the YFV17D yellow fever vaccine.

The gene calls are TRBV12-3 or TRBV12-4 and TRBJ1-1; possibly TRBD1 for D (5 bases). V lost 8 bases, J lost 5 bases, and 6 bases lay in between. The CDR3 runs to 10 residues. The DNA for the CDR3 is TGTGCCAGCGGGGGGACTGAAGCTTTCTTT. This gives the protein CASGGTEAFF.

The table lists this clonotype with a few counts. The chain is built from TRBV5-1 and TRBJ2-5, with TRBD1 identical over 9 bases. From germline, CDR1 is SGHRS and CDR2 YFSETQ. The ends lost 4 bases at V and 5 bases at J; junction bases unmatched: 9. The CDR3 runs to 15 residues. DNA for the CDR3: TGCGCCAGCAGCGGAAACAGGGGGCTGATGGAGACCCAGTACTTC. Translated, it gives CASSGNRGLMETQYF.

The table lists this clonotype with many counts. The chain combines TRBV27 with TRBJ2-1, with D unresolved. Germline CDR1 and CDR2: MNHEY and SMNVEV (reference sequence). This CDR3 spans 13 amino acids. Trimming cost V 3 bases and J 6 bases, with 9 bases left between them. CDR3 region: CASSFTSPNEQFF. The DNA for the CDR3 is TGTGCCAGCAGTTTCACCTCTCCCAATGAGCAGTTCTTC.

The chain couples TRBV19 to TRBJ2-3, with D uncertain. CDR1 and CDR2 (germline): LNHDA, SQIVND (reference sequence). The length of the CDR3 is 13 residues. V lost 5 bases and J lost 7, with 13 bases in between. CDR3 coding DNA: TGTGCCAGTAGTCCGCCGGGCTGGCATACGCAGTATTTT. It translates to CASSPPGWHTQYF.

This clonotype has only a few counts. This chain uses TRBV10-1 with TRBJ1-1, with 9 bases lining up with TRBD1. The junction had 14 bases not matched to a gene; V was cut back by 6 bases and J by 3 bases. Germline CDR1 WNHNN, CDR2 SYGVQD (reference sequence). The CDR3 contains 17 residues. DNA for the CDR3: TGCGCCAGCAGCGGGCCCGGGACAGGGCAAGGGTACACTGAAGCTTTCTTT. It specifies CASSGPGTGQGYTEAFF.

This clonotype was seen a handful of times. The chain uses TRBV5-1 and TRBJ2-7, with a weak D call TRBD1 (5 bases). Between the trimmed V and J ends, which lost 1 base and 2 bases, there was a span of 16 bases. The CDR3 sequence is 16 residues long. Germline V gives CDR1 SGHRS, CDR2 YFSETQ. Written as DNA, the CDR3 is TGCGCCAGCAGCTTGTCCCCCTCAGGGTTGGCCTACGAGCAGTACTTC. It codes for CASSLSPSGLAYEQYF. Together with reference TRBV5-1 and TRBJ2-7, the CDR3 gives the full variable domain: KAGVTQTPRYLIKTRGQQVTLSCSPISGHRSVSWYQQTPGQGLQFLFEYFSETQRNKGNFPGRFSGRQFSNSRSEMNVSTLELGDSALYLCASSLSPSGLAYEQYFGPGTRLTVT.

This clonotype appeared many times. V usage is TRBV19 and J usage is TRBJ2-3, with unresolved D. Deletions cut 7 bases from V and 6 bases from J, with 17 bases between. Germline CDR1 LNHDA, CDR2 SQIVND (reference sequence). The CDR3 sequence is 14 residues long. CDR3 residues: CASTVGGRADTQYF. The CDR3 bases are TGTGCCAGTACCGTGGGCGGAAGAGCGGATACGCAGTATTTT.

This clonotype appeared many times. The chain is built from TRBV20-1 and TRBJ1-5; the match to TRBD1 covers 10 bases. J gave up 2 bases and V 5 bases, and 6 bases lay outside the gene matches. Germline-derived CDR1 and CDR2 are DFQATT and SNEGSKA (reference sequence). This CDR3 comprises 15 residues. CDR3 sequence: CSAGQTGGGNQPQHF. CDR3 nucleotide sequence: TGCAGTGCTGGGCAGACAGGGGGCGGCAATCAGCCCCAGCATTTT.

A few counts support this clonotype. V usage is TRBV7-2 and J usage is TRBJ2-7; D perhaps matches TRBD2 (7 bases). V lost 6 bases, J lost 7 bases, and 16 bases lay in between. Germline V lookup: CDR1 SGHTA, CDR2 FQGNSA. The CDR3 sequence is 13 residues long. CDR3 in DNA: TGTGCCAGCAGTCCTCTCGGGGGGCGGGAGCAGTACGTC. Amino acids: CASSPLGGREQYV.

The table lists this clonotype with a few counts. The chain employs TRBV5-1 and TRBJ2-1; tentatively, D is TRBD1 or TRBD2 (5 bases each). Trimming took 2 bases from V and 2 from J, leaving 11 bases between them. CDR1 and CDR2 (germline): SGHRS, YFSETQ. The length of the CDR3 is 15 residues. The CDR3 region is CASSLPGPAYNEQFF. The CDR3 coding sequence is TGCGCCAGCAGCTTACCGGGGCCAGCCTACAATGAGCAGTTCTTC.

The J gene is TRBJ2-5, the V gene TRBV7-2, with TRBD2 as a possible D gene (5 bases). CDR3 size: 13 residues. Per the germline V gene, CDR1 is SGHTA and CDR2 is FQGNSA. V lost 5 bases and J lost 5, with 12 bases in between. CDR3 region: CASSGSPRETQYF. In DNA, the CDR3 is TGTGCCAGCAGCGGGAGCCCGCGGGAGACCCAGTACTTC.

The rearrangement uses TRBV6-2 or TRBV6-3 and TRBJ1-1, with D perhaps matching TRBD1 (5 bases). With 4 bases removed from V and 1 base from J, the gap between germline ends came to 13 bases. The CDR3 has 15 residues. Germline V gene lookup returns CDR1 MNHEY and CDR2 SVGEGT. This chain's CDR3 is CASSFHLDRNTEAFF. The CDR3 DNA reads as TGTGCCAGCAGTTTCCATCTCGACAGGAACACTGAAGCTTTCTTT.

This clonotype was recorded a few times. The CDR3 nucleotides are TGTGCCAGCTCACCACCCCTGTTCCAAGAGACCCAGTACTTC. It specifies CASSPPLFQETQYF. The chain joins TRBV18 to TRBJ2-5, with unresolved D. The germline V and J ends were trimmed by 0 bases and 1 base, with 6 bases remaining between them. The CDR3 is made up of 14 amino acids. The germline CDR1 and CDR2 sequences are KGHSH and LQKENI. Together with reference TRBV18 and TRBJ2-5, the CDR3 gives the full variable domain: NAGVMQNPRHLVRRRGQEARLRCSPMKGHSHVYWYRQLPEEGLKFMVYLQKENIIDESGMPKERFSAEFPKEGPSILRIQQVVRGDSAAYFCASSPPLFQETQYFGPGTRLLVL.

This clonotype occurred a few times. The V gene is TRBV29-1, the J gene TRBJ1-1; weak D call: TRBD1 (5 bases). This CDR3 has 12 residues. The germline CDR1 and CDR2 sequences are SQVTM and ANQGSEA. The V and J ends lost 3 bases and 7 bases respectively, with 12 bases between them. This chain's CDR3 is CSVEIFQGEAFF. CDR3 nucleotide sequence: TGCAGCGTTGAGATTTTCCAGGGTGAAGCTTTCTTT.

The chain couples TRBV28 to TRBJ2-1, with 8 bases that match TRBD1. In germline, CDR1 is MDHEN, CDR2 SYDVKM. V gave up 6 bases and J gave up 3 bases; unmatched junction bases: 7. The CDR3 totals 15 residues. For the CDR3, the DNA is TGTGCCAGCAGCCAGGGACAGGTTCACTACAATGAGCAGTTCTTC. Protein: CASSQGQVHYNEQFF.

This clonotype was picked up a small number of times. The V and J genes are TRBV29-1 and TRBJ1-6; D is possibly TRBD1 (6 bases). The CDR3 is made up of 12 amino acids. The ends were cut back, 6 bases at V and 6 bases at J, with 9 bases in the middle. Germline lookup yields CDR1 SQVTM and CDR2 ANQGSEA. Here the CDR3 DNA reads TGCAGCGTCCGGGACACTAATTCACCCCTCCACTTT. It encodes CSVRDTNSPLHF.

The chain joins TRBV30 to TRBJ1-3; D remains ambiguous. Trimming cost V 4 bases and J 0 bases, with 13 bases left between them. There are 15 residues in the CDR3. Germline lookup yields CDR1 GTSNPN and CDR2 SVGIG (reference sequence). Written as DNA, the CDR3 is TGTGCCTGGATGAGCCTTCTGCGCTCTGGAAACACCATATATTTT. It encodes CAWMSLLRSGNTIYF.

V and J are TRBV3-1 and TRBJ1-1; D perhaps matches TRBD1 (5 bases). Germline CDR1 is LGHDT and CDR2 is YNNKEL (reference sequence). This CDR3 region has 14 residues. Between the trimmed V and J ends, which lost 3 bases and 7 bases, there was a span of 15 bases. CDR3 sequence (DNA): TGTGCCAGCAGCCAGGACATTTTGAGTATTGAAGCTTTCTTT. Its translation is CASSQDILSIEAFF. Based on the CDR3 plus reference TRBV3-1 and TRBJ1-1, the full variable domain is DTAVSQTPKYLVTQMGNDKSIKCEQNLGHDTMYWYKQDSKKFLKIMFSYNNKELIINETVPNRFSPKSPDKAHLNLHINSLELGDSAVYFCASSQDILSIEAFFGQGTRLTVV.

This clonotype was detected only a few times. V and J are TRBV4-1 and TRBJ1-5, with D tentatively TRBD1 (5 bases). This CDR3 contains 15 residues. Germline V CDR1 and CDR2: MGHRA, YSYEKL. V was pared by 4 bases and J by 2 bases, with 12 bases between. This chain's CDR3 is CASSRTLGGNQPQHF. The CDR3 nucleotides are TGCGCCAGCAGCCGTACCTTAGGGGGCAATCAGCCCCAGCATTTT.

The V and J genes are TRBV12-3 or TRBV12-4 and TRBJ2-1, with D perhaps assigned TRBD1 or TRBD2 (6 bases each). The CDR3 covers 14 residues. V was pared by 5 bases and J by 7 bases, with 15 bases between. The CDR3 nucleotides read TGTGCCAGCAGTGAGCCTGGGGGGCTTAATGAGCAGTTCTTC. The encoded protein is CASSEPGGLNEQFF.

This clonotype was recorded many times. The CDR3 loop reads CASSFGQQPNQPQHF. For the CDR3, the DNA is TGCGCCAGCAGCTTTGGACAACAACCTAACCAGCCCCAGCATTTT. The chain joins TRBV5-1 to TRBJ1-5, with a weak D call TRBD1 (5 bases). The V and J ends lost 2 bases and 7 bases respectively, with 16 bases between them. Germline V gives CDR1 SGHRS, CDR2 YFSETQ. This CDR3 is 15 amino acids long.

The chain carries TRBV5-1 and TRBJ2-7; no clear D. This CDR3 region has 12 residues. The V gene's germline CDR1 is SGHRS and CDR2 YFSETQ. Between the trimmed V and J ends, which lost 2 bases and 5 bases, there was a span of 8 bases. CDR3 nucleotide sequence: TGCGCCAGCAGCTTCAACGGCCACGAGCAGTACTTC. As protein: CASSFNGHEQYF.

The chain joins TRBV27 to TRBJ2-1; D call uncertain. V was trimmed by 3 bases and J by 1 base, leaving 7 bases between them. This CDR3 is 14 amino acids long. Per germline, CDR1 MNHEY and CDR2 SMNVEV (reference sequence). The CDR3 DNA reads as TGTGCCAGCAGTTTCGAGACATCCTACAATGAGCAGTTCTTC. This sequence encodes CASSFETSYNEQFF.

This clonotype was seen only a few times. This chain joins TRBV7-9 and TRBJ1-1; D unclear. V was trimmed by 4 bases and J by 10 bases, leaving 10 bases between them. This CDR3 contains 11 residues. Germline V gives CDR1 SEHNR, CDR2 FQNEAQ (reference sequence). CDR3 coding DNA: TGTGCCAGCAGCTCACAAGGTGGAGCTTTCTTT. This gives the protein CASSSQGGAFF.

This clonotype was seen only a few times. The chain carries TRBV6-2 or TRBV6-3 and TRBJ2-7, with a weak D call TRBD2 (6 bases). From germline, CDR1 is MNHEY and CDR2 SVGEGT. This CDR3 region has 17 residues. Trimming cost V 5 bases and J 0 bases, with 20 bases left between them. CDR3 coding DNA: TGTGCCAGCAGTACCCCCTGGAGGGACGCCTACTCCTACGAGCAGTACTTC. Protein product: CASSTPWRDAYSYEQYF.

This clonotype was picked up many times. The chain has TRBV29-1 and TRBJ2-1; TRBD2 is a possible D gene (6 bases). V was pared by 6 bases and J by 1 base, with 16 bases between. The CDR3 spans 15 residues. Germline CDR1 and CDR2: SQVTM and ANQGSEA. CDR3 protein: CSVLPRRDSYNEQFF. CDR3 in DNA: TGCAGCGTCCTACCCCGGAGGGATTCCTACAATGAGCAGTTCTTC.

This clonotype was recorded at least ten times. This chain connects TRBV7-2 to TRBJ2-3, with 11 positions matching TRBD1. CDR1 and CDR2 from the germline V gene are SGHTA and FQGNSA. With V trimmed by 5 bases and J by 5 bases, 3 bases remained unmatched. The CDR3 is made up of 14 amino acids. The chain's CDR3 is CASSPDRGQDTQYF. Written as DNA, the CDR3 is TGTGCCAGCAGCCCGGACAGGGGGCAAGATACGCAGTATTTT.

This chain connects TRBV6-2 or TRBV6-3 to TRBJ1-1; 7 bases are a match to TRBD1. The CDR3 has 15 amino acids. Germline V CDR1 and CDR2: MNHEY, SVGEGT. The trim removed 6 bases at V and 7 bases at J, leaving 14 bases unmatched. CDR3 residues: CASSPPTGRRDEAFF. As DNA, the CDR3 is TGTGCCAGCAGCCCACCGACAGGGAGGAGAGATGAAGCTTTCTTT.

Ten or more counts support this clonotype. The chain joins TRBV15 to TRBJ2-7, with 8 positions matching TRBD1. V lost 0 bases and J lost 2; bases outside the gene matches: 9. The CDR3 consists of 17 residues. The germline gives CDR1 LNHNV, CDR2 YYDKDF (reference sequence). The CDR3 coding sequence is TGTGCCACCAGCAGAGAATTTGGGACAGGCATGGCCTACGAGCAGTACTTC. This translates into CATSREFGTGMAYEQYF. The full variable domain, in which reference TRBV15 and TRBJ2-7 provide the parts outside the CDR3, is DAMVIQNPRYQVTQFGKPVTLSCSQTLNHNVMYWYQQKSSQAPKLLFHYYDKDFNNEADTPDNFQSRRPNTSFCFLDIRSPGLGDTAMYLCATSREFGTGMAYEQYFGPGTRLTVT.

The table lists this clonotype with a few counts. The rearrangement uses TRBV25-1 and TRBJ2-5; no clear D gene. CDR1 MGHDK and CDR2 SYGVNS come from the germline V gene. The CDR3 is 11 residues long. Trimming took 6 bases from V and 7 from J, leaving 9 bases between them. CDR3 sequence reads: CASRVTGTQYF. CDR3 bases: TGTGCCAGCAGAGTCACTGGGACCCAGTACTTC. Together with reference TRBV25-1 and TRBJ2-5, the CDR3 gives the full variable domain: EADIYQTPRYLVIGTGKKITLECSQTMGHDKMYWYQQDPGMELHLIHYSYGVNSTEKGDLSSESTVSRIRTEHFPLTLESARPSHTSQYLCASRVTGTQYFGPGTRLLVL.